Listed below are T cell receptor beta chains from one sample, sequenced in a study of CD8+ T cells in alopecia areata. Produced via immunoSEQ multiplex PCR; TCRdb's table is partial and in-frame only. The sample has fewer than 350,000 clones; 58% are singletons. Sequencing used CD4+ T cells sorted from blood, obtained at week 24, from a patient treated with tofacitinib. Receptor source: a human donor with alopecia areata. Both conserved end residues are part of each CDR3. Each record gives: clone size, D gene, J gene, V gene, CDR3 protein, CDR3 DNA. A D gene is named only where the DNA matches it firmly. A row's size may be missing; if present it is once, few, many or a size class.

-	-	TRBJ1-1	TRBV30	CAWSVLSRGSTEAFF	TGTGCCTGGAGTGTACTTTCGCGGGGGTCCACTGAAGCTTTCTTT
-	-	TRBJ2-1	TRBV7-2	CASSENRGNEQFF	TGTGCCAGCAGTGAGAACCGAGGGAATGAGCAGTTCTTC
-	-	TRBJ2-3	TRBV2	CASRDFFTDTQYF	TGTGCCAGCAGGGACTTCTTTACAGATACGCAGTATTTT
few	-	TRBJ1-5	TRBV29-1	CSVAGGQPGSNQPQHF	TGCAGCGTCGCCGGAGGGCAGCCCGGCAGCAATCAGCCCCAGCATTTT
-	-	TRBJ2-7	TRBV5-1	CASSLTGQLPYEQYF	TGCGCCAGCAGCTTAACAGGGCAGCTGCCCTACGAGCAGTACTTC
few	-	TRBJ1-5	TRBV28	CASSPGGRDSNQPQHF	TGTGCCAGCAGCCCCGGCGGCAGGGATAGCAATCAGCCCCAGCATTTT
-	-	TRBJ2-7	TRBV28	CASTRRRYEQYF	TGTGCCAGCACCCGACGGCGGTATGAGCAGTACTTC
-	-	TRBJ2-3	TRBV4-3	CASSQRSANTQYF	TGCGCCAGCAGCCAGCGGTCTGCCAATACGCAGTATTTT
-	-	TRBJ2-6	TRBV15	CATSRSAGANVLTF	TGTGCCACCAGCAGATCTGCAGGGGCCAACGTCCTGACTTTC
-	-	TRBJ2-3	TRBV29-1	CSVERSGSGTDTQYF	TGCAGCGTTGAAAGAAGCGGGTCTGGCACAGATACGCAGTATTTT
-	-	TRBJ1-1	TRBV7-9	CASSLDRNTEAFF	TGTGCCAGCAGCCTTGACAGGAACACTGAAGCTTTCTTT
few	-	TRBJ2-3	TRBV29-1	CSVAASVSTDTQYF	TGCAGCGTTGCGGCTAGCGTAAGCACAGATACGCAGTATTTT
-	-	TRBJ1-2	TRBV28	CASSLLDTSGYTF	TGTGCCAGCAGTCTACTGGACACAAGTGGCTACACCTTC
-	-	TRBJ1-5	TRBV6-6	CASSPTGGGSNQPQHF	TGTGCCAGCAGTCCTACAGGCGGGGGAAGCAATCAGCCCCAGCATTTT
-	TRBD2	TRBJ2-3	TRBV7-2	CASSLTGTSGASTDTQYF	TGTGCCAGCAGCTTAACCGGGACTAGCGGGGCTAGCACAGATACGCAGTATTTT
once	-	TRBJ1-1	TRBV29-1	CSAHWRNQNTEAFF	TGCAGCGCCCACTGGAGGAACCAAAACACTGAAGCTTTCTTT
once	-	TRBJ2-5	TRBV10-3	CAISESNGAPGTQYF	TGTGCCATCAGTGAGTCGAATGGGGCGCCGGGGACCCAGTACTTC
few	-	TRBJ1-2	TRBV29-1	CSVVRGGGYTF	TGCAGCGTTGTTCGGGGTGGCGGCTACACCTTC
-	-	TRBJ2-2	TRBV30	CAWSQGLGTGELFF	TGTGCCTGGAGTCAGGGGCTGGGAACCGGGGAGCTGTTTTTT
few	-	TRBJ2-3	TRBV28	CASSTPGLTDTQYF	TGTGCCAGCAGCACCCCGGGGCTCACAGATACGCAGTATTTT